The entry below gives a single T cell receptor beta chain sequence along with its context. The data were taken from a study of blood T cell repertoires in COVID-19. In the original analysis: Amplified reference gene primers provided the basis for estimating nucleated cell counts. Sequencing was performed with immunoSEQ multiplex PCR; in TCRdb, only in-frame clones are kept and a portion is missing. V, J and clone size derive from that table, while D and trimming were established from the DNA sequence. Of roughly 290,000 clones in the sample, around 86% were seen once. Adults between roughly 18 and 89 years of age took part from about two dozen US areas. Cohorts were determined from participant-reported clinical history. The recovered donors of Cohort 3 showed two negative PCRs, clearance, or symptom resolution. The sequence came from a woman aged 40 to 50 who had recovered from COVID-19. The specimen was PBMCs or T cells enriched from blood (not recorded which).

CDR3 residues: CSASVSTGANSPLHF. The CDR3 coding sequence is TGCAGTGCTAGTGTATCGACAGGGGCCAATTCACCCCTCCACTTT. The chain has TRBV20-1 and TRBJ1-6, with 8 bases aligning to TRBD1. The CDR3 totals 15 residues. Looked up from germline, CDR1 is DFQATT and CDR2 is SNEGSKA (reference sequence). Trimming cost V 3 bases and J 7 bases; bases outside gene matches: 8.